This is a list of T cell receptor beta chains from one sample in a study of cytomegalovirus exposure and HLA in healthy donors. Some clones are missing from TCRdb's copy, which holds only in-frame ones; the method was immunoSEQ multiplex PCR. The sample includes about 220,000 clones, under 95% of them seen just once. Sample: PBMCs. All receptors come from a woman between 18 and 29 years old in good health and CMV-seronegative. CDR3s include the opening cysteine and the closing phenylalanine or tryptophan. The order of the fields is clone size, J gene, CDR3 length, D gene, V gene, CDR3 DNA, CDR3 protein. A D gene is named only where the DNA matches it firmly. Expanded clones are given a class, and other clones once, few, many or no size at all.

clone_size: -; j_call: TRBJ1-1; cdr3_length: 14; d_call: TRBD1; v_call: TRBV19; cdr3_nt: TGTGCCAGTAGTCTCGACAGGGTTGTAACTGAAGCTTTCTTT; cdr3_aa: CASSLDRVVTEAFF
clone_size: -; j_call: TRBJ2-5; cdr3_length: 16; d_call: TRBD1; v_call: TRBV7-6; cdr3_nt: TGTGCCAGCAGCTTAGTCTTAGGGACAGGGCAAGAGACCCAGTACTTC; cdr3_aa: CASSLVLGTGQETQYF
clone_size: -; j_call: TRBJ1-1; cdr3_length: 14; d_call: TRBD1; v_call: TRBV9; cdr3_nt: TGTGCCAGCAGCGCCAGGGGGCGGGTCACTGAAGCTTTCTTT; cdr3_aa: CASSARGRVTEAFF
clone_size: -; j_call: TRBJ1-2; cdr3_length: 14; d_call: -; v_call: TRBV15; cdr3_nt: TGTGCCACCAGCACAAGCAGGGGCAGGCGTGGCTACACCTTC; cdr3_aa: CATSTSRGRRGYTF
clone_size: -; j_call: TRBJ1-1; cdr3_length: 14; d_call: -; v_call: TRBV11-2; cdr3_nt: TGTGCCAGCAGCTTACAGGGTCAGAACACTGAAGCTTTCTTT; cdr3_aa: CASSLQGQNTEAFF
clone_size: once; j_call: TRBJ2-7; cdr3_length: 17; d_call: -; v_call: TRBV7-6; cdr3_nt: TGTGCCAGCAGCTTGCCGGGGTGGCTAGGAGGATCCTACGAGCAGTACTTC; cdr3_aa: CASSLPGWLGGSYEQYF
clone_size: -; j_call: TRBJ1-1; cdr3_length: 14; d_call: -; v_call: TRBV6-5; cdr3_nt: TGTGCCAGCAGCGTCCAGGGAGGGAACACTGAAGCTTTCTTT; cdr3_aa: CASSVQGGNTEAFF
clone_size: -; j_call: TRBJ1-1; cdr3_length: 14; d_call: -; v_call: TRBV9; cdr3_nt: TGTGCCAGCAGCGCCGACAGGAGGAACACTGAAGCTTTCTTT; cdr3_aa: CASSADRRNTEAFF
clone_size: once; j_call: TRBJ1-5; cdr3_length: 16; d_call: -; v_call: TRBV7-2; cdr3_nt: TGTGCCAGCAGCACAATACAGGGTCTAAACAATCAGCCCCAGCATTTT; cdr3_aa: CASSTIQGLNNQPQHF
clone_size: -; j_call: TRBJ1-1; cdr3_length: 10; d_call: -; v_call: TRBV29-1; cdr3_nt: TGCAGCGGTCAGAACACTGAAGCTTTCTTT; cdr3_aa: CSGQNTEAFF
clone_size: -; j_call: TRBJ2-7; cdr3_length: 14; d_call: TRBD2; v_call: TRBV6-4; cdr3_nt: TGTGCCAGCAATGGACTAGCGGGCCTCTACGAGCAGTACTTC; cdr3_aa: CASNGLAGLYEQYF
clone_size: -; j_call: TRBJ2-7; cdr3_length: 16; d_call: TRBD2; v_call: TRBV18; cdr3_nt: TGTGCCAGCTCACAACGGCGGGGACTAGCGGGATACGAGCAGTACTTC; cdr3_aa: CASSQRRGLAGYEQYF
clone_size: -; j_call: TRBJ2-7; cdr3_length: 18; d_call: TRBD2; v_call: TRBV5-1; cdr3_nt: TGCGCCAGCAGCACCCGGACTAGCGGCGTGAAGGGTGCCTACGAGCAGTACTTC; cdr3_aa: CASSTRTSGVKGAYEQYF
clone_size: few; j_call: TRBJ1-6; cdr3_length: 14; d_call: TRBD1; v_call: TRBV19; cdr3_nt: TGTGCCAGCCTCTCCGGGACAGGGAACTCACCCCTCCACTTT; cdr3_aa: CASLSGTGNSPLHF
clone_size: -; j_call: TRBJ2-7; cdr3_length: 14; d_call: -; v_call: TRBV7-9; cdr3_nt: TGTGCCAGCAGCTTAGCTGGGGAGAACTACGAGCAGTACTTC; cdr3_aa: CASSLAGENYEQYF
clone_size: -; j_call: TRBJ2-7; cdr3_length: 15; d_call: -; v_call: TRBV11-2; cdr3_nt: TGTGCCAGCAGCTTAGATCGGGGAGGTCACAACGAGCAGTACTTC; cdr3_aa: CASSLDRGGHNEQYF
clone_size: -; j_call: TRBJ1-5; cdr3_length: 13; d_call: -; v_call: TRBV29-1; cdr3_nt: TGCAGCGTTGTGGTTGGGCCTTATCAGCCCCAGCATTTT; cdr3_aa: CSVVVGPYQPQHF
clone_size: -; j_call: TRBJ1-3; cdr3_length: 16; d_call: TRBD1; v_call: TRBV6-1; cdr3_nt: TGTGCCAGCAGTGAAGCTGGGACAGGGGGTGGAAACACCATATATTTT; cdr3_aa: CASSEAGTGGGNTIYF
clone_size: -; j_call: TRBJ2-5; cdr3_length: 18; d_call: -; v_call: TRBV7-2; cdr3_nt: TGTGCCAGCAGCGCCCCGGCTAGCGCTTCGAACTGGGGAGAGGCCCAGTACTTC; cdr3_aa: CASSAPASASNWGEAQYF
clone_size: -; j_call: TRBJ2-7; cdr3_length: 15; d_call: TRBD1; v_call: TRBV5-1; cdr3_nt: TGCGCCAGCAGCTTATGGACAGGGCCCGGATACGAGCAGTACTTC; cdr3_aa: CASSLWTGPGYEQYF
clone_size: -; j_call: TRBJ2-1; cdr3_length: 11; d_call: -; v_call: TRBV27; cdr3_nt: TGTGCCAGCAACCAGGGTTATGAGCAGTTCTTC; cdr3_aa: CASNQGYEQFF
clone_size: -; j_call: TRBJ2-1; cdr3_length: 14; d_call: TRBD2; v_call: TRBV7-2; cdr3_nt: TGTGCCAGCCGGACTAGCGGATACTACAATGAGCAGTTCTTC; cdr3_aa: CASRTSGYYNEQFF
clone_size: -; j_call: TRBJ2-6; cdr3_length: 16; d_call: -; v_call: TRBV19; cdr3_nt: TGTGCCAGTAGTGGTGGGTCAGGCTCTGGGGCCAACGTCCTGACTTTC; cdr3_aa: CASSGGSGSGANVLTF
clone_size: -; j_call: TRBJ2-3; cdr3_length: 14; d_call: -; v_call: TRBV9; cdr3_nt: TGTGCCAGCAGCGTCTTTCCTAGCACAGATACGCAGTATTTT; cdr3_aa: CASSVFPSTDTQYF
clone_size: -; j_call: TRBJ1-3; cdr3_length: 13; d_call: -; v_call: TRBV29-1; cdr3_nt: TGCAGCGTTCTGGGGCGCTCTGGAAACACCATATATTTT; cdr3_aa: CSVLGRSGNTIYF
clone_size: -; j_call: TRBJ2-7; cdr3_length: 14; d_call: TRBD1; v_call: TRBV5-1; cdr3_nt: TGCGCCAGCAGCAAGGACAGGATCTCCTACGAGCAGTACTTC; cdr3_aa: CASSKDRISYEQYF
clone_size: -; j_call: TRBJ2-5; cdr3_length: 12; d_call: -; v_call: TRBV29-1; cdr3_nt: TGCAGCGTCGGCAGGGGTCGAGAGACCCAGTACTTC; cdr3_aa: CSVGRGRETQYF
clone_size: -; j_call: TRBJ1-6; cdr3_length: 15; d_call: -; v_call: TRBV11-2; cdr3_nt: TGTGCCAGCAGCCCCCGGGAGACCTATAATTCACCCCTCCACTTT; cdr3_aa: CASSPRETYNSPLHF
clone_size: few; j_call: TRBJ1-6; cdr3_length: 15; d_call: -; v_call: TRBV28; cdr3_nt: TGTGCCAGCAAGCGGGGAAGCTCCTATAATTCACCCCTCCACTTT; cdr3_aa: CASKRGSSYNSPLHF
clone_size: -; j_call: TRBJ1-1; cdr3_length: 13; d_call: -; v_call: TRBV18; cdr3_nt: TGTGCCAGCTCACCGAAAGAGGGCCTTGAAGCTTTCTTT; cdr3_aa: CASSPKEGLEAFF
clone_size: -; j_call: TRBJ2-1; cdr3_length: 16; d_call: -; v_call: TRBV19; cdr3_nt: TGTGCCAGTAGCCTCTTGGAGGGGGCCCCCTACAATGAGCAGTTCTTC; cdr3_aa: CASSLLEGAPYNEQFF
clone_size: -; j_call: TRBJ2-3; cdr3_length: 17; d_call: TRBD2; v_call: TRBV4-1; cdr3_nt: TGCGCCAGCAGCCAAGATCGGAGGGAGGGTCCCACAGATACGCAGTATTTT; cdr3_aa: CASSQDRREGPTDTQYF
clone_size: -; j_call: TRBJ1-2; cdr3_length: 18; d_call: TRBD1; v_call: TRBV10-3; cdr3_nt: TGTGCCATCAGTGATTTTCCGGGACAGTCGCCCAAGACTTATGGCTACACCTTC; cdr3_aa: CAISDFPGQSPKTYGYTF
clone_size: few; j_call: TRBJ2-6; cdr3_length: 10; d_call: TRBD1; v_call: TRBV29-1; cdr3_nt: TGCAGCGTGTGGGACAGGGAGTTTTATTTC; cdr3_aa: CSVWDREFYF
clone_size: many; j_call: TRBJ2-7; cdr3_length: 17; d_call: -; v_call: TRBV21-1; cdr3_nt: TGTGCCAGCAGCAAAGTTGTTTTGGCGGGAGCTACCTACGAGCAGTACTTC; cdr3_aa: CASSKVVLAGATYEQYF
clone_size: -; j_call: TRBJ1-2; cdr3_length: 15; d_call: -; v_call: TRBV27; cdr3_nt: TGTGCCAGCAACCTCTCCGGACAATCCGGGCGCGGCTACACCTTC; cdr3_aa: CASNLSGQSGRGYTF
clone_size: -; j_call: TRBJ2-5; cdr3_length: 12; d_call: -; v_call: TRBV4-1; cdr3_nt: TGCGCCAGCAGCCACCCCGCGGAGACCCAGTACTTC; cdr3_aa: CASSHPAETQYF
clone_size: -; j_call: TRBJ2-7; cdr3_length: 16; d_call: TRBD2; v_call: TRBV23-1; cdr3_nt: TGCGCCAGCAGTCATCAACTAGCGGGAAAATCATACGAGCAGTACTTC; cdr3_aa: CASSHQLAGKSYEQYF
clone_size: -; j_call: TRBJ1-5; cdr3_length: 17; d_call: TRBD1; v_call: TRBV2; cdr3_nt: TGTGCCAGCAGTGAATACAGGGGCGGTTATAGCAATCAGCCCCAGCATTTT; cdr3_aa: CASSEYRGGYSNQPQHF
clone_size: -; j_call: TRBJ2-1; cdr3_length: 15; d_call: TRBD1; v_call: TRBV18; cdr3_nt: TGTGCCAGCTCACCCGCACAGGGGCTAAACGATGAGCAGTTCTTC; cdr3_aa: CASSPAQGLNDEQFF
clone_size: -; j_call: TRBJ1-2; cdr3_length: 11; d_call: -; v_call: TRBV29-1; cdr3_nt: TGCAGCGTTCGAGGGAACTATGGCTACACCTTC; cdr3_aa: CSVRGNYGYTF
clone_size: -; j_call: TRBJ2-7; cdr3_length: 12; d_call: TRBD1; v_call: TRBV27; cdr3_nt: TGTGCCAGCAGGGACAGGGACTACGAGCAGTACTTC; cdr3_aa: CASRDRDYEQYF
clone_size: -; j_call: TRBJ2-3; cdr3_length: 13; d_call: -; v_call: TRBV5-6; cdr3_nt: TGTGCCAGCAGCTTGTGTTTAACAGATACGCAGTATTTT; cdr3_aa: CASSLCLTDTQYF
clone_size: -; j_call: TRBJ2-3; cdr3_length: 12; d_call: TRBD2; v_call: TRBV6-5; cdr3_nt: TGTGCCAGCAGCCCCACCGGGAGGACGCAGTATTTT; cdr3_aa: CASSPTGRTQYF